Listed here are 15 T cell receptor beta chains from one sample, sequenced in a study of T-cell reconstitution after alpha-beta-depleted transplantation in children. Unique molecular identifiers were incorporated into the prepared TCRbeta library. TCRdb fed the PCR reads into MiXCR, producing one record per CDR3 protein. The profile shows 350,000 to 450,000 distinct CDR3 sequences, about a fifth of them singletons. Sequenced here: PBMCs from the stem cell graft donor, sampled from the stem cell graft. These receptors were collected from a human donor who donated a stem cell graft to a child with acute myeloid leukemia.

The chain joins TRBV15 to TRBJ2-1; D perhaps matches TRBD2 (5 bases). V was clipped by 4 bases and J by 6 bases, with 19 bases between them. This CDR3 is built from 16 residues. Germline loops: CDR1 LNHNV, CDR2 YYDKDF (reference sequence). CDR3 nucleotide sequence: TGTGCCACCAGCACCCCCCGGGCAGGCGGGTCCAATGAGCAGTTCTTC. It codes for CATSTPRAGGSNEQFF.

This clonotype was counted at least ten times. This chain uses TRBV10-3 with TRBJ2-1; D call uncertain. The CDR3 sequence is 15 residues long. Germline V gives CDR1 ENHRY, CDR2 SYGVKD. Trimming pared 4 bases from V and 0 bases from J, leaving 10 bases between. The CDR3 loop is CAISGATSSYNEQFF. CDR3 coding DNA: TGTGCCATCAGTGGGGCTACAAGCTCCTACAATGAGCAGTTCTTC.

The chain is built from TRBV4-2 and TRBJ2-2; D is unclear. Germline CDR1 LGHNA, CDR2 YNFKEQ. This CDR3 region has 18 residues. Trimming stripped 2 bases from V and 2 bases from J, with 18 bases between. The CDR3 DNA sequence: TGTGCCAGCAGCCAACTATTAGGCTTGAACCTAAACACCGGGGAGCTGTTTTTT. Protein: CASSQLLGLNLNTGELFF.

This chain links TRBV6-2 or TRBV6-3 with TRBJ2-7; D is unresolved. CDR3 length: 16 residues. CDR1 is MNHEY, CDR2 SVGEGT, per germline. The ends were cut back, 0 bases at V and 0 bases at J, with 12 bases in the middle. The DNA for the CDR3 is TGTGCCAGCAGTTACTCCGGCACTGGCTACTCCTACGAGCAGTACTTC. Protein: CASSYSGTGYSYEQYF.

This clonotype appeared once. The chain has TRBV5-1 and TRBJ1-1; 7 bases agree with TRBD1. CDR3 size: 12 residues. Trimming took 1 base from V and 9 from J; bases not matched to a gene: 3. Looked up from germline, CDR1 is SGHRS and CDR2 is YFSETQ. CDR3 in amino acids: CASSLTGQQAFF. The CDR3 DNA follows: TGCGCCAGCAGCTTGACGGGACAGCAAGCTTTCTTT.

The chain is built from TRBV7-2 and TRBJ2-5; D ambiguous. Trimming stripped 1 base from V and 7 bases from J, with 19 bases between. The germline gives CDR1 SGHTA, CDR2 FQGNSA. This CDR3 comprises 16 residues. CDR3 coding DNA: TGTGCCAGCAGCTTAGGCCCGGGCCACCCAAGGGCGACCCAGTACTTC. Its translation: CASSLGPGHPRATQYF.

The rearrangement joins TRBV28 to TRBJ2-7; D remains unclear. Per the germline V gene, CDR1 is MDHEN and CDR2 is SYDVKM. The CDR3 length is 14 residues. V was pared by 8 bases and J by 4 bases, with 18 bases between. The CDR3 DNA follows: TGTGCCAGCGCGGCCCCACAACCCCTATACGAGCAGTACTTC. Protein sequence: CASAAPQPLYEQYF.

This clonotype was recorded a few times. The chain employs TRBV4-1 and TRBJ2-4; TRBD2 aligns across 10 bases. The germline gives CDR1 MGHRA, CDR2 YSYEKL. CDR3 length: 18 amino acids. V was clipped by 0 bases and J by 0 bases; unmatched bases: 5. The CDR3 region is CASSQDASGSGAKNIQYF. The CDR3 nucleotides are TGCGCCAGCAGCCAAGATGCTAGCGGGAGTGGAGCCAAAAACATTCAGTACTTC.

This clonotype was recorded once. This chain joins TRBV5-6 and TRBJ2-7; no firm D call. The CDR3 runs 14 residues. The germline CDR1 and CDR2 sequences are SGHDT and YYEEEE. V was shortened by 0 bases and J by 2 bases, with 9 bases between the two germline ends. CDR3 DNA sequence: TGTGCCAGCAGCTTGGTTGCGTTTACCTACGAGCAGTACTTC. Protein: CASSLVAFTYEQYF.

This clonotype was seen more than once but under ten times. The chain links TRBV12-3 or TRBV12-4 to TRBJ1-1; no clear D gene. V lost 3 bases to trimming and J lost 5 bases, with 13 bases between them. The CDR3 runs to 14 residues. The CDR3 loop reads CASSFSGGITEAFF. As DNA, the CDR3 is TGTGCCAGCAGTTTCAGCGGTGGGATAACTGAAGCTTTCTTT.

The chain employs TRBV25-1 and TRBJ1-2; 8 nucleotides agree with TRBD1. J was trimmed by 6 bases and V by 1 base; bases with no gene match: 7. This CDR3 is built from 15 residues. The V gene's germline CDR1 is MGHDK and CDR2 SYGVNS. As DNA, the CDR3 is TGTGCCAGCAGTGAATTGTTGACAGGGGCGGATGGCTACACCTTC. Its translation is CASSELLTGADGYTF.

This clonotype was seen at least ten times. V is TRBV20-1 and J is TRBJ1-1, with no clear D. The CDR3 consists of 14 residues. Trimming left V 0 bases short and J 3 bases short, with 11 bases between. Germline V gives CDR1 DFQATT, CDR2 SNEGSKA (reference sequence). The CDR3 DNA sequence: TGCAGTGCTAGAGATCCGGGATCGGACACTGAAGCTTTCTTT. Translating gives CSARDPGSDTEAFF.

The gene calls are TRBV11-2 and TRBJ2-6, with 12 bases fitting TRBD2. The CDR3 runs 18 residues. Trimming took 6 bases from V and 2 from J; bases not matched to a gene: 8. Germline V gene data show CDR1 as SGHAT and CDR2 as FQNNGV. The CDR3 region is CASSSFRLAGAGANVLTF. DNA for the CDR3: TGTGCCAGCAGTTCCTTCCGACTAGCGGGAGCTGGGGCCAACGTCCTGACTTTC.

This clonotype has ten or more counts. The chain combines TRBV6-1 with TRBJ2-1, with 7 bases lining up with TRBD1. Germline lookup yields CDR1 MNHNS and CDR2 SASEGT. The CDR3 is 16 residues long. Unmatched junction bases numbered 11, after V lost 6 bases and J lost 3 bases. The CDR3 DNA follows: TGTGCCAGCAGGCGTCAGGGGGAGTTTAACTACAATGAGCAGTTCTTC. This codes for CASRRQGEFNYNEQFF.

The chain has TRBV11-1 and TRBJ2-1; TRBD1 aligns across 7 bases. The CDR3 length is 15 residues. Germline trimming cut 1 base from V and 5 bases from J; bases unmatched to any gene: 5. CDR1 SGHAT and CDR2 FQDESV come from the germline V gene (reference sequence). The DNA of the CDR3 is TGTGCCAGCAGCTTAGAGGGGGCTCGGGACAATGAGCAGTTCTTC. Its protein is CASSLEGARDNEQFF.